A single sample is the source of the 30 T cell receptor beta chains below, sequenced in a study of shared T cell receptors in the human thymus. TCRdb keeps only in-frame clones here, not all; method: immunoSEQ multiplex PCR. The profile shows 630,000 or so clones, 80% to 90% of them singletons. The sample was also reused in another study, on human thymus T cells.

Input material: thymocytes. The receptors were gathered from a boy less than two years old with a congenital heart defect.

CDR3 coding DNA: TGTGCTAGTGGTTTGACCAACTTCACAAGGGGTAACTATGGCTACACCTTC. Translation: CASGLTNFTRGNYGYTF. The chain recombines TRBV12-5 with TRBJ1-2, with a weak D call TRBD1 (5 bases). From germline, CDR1 is LGHNT and CDR2 FRNRAP. V lost 2 bases and J 1 base, leaving 17 bases between the germline ends. The CDR3 extends over 17 amino acids. The full variable domain, its missing parts supplied by reference TRBV12-5 and TRBJ1-2, is DARVTQTPRHKVTEMGQEVTMRCQPILGHNTVFWYRQTMMQGLELLAYFRNRAPLDDSGMPKDRFSAEMPDATLATLKIQPSEPRDSAVYFCASGLTNFTRGNYGYTFGSGTRLTVV.

This chain connects TRBV6-1 to TRBJ1-2; D is unclear. There are 15 residues in the CDR3. The germline V and J ends were trimmed by 3 bases and 0 bases, with 11 bases remaining between them. Germline CDR1 reads MNHNS; CDR2 reads SASEGT. The CDR3 here is CASSERPYTNYGYTF. Written as DNA, the CDR3 is TGTGCCAGCAGTGAGAGGCCGTATACTAACTATGGCTACACCTTC.

The chain couples TRBV11-3 to TRBJ2-6, with a weak D call TRBD1 (5 bases). The CDR3 spans 17 residues. Germline assignment: CDR1 SGHNT and CDR2 YENEEA. The V gene lost 0 bases and the J gene lost 2 bases, with 11 bases spanning the gap. For the CDR3, the DNA is TGTGCCAGCAGCTTAGAGGGGCAGGGTACTGGGGCCAACGTCCTGACTTTC. This encodes CASSLEGQGTGANVLTF.

This clone has a single count. The V gene is TRBV7-6, the J gene TRBJ2-5; TRBD2 is a possible D gene (6 bases). Germline V CDR1 and CDR2: SGHVS, FNYEAQ. Trimming shortened V by 4 bases and J by 3 bases, and 15 bases separated the two germline ends. The CDR3 is 15 amino acids. CDR3 protein: CASSYSRDFEETQYF. The CDR3 nucleotides are TGTGCCAGCAGCTACAGCCGGGACTTTGAAGAGACCCAGTACTTC. Supplemented by reference TRBV7-6 and TRBJ2-5, the full variable domain reads GAGVSQSPRYKVTKRGQDVALRCDPISGHVSLYWYRQALGQGPEFLTYFNYEAQQDKSGLPNDRFSAERPEGSISTLTIQRTEQRDSAMYRCASSYSRDFEETQYFGPGTRLLVL.

The chain is built from TRBV9 and TRBJ1-2, with a tentative D call TRBD1 (5 bases). The V end was cut by 0 bases, the J end by 5 bases, with 14 bases between. Per the germline V gene, CDR1 is SGDLS and CDR2 is YYNGEE. The CDR3 runs 15 residues. CDR3 protein: CASSVEPPGRYGYTF. CDR3 DNA sequence: TGTGCCAGCAGCGTAGAACCCCCAGGGCGGTATGGCTACACCTTC.

This clone was seen a handful of times. In DNA form, the CDR3 reads TGTGCCTGGAGTGTCAGGACTACCTCGCTCTACAATGAGCAGTTCTTC. It yields the protein CAWSVRTTSLYNEQFF. The chain links TRBV30 to TRBJ2-1; possible D gene TRBD2, 6 bases. CDR1 is GTSNPN and CDR2 is SVGIG in the germline V gene (reference sequence). V lost 0 bases and J lost 3, with 15 bases in between. CDR3 length: 16 amino acids.

J is TRBJ2-3 and V is TRBV10-2, with TRBD2 identical over 11 bases. Trimming took 6 bases from V and 4 from J; bases not matched to a gene: 15. The CDR3 is 18 amino acids. Germline loops: CDR1 WSHSY, CDR2 SAAADI. DNA of the CDR3: TGCGCCAGCAGCCCGTGGGCTAGCGGGAGGTCGAGGGCAGATACGCAGTATTTT. Translating gives CASSPWASGRSRADTQYF.

The CDR3 bases are TGTGCCAGCAGCTTAGGCGTTAAGACTAGCGGCCCCAGCTCCTACGAGCAGTACTTC. This sequence encodes CASSLGVKTSGPSSYEQYF. The chain has TRBV11-2 and TRBJ2-7, with 9 bases matching TRBD2. The germline V gene has CDR1 SGHAT and CDR2 FQNNGV. The CDR3 spans 19 residues. V was clipped by 1 base and J by 0 bases; unmatched bases: 13. Full variable domain (remainder filled in from reference TRBV11-2 and TRBJ2-7): EAGVAQSPRYKIIEKRQSVAFWCNPISGHATLYWYQQILGQGPKLLIQFQNNGVVDDSQLPKDRFSAERLKGVDSTLKIQPAKLEDSAVYLCASSLGVKTSGPSSYEQYFGPGTRLTVT.

The V gene is TRBV5-6, the J gene TRBJ2-1; perhaps TRBD1 as D (6 bases). CDR3 length equals 17 residues. V was clipped by 0 bases and J by 0 bases, with 13 bases between them. Looked up from germline, CDR1 is SGHDT and CDR2 is YYEEEE. Here the CDR3 DNA reads TGTGCCAGCAGCTTGGGGGGGCCAGGTGGCTCCTACAATGAGCAGTTCTTC. Translating gives CASSLGGPGGSYNEQFF.

The chain links TRBV7-9 to TRBJ2-2; 8 bases map to TRBD1. The germline V gene has CDR1 SEHNR and CDR2 FQNEAQ (reference sequence). This CDR3 has 15 amino acids. J lost 5 bases, V lost 2 bases, and 4 bases had no gene match. CDR3 in DNA: TGTGCCAGCAGCTTACAGGGGGCGGAAACCGGGGAGCTGTTTTTT. It specifies CASSLQGAETGELFF. Full variable domain (missing parts from reference TRBV7-9 and TRBJ2-2): DTGVSQNPRHKITKRGQNVTFRCDPISEHNRLYWYRQTLGQGPEFLTYFQNEAQLEKSRLLSDRFSAERPKGSFSTLEIQRTEQGDSAMYLCASSLQGAETGELFFGEGSRLTVL.

This clone showed up just once. The rearrangement joins TRBV5-6 to TRBJ1-4; a weak D match, TRBD1 (6 bases). The CDR3 totals 16 residues. The germline V and J ends were trimmed by 3 bases and 8 bases, with 20 bases remaining between them. The germline V gene encodes CDR1 SGHDT and CDR2 YYEEEE. CDR3 loop: CASSSAAGGRGEKLFF. The CDR3, as DNA: TGTGCCAGCAGCTCGGCGGCGGGAGGAAGGGGGGAAAAACTGTTTTTT.

This clone is a singleton in its sample. The chain links TRBV29-1 to TRBJ2-3; TRBD1 agrees at 7 bases. The J segment lost 2 bases and the V segment lost 7 bases, leaving 15 bases of the junction unmatched. Germline V gene lookup returns CDR1 SQVTM and CDR2 ANQGSEA. This CDR3 comprises 16 residues. In nucleotides, the CDR3 is TGCAGCGCGGCGACACCCGACAGGGATCACACAGATACGCAGTATTTT. Encoded protein: CSAATPDRDHTDTQYF.

This clone appeared a few times. The chain joins TRBV19 to TRBJ1-6, with D tentatively TRBD1 (6 bases). Trimming pared 6 bases from V and 8 bases from J, leaving 11 bases between. The CDR3 is 13 amino acids. Germline CDR1 and CDR2: LNHDA and SQIVND (reference sequence). The CDR3 nucleotides are TGTGCCAGTAGGCAGGGGCAGGATTCACCCCTCCACTTT. This sequence encodes CASRQGQDSPLHF. The whole variable domain, remainder taken from reference TRBV19 and TRBJ1-6, is DGGITQSPKYLFRKEGQNVTLSCEQNLNHDAMYWYRQDPGQGLRLIYYSQIVNDFQKGDIAEGYSVSREKKESFPLTVTSAQKNPTAFYLCASRQGQDSPLHFGNGTRLTVT.

The CDR3 here is CASSLRQAPIQYF. In DNA form, the CDR3 reads TGTGCCAGCAGCTTACGACAGGCGCCGATTCAGTACTTC. J is TRBJ2-4 and V is TRBV7-2; weak D call: TRBD1 (6 bases). Germline CDR1 reads SGHTA; CDR2 reads FQGNSA. CDR3 size: 13 residues. V gave up 2 bases and J gave up 10 bases, with 12 bases separating them.

CDR3 coding DNA: TGTGCCAGCAGCCCCCGCAGACAGGGGCGAAGCAATCAGCCCCAGCATTTT. Translation: CASSPRRQGRSNQPQHF. The genes are TRBV7-8 and TRBJ1-5; TRBD1 matches at 8 bases. Germline lookup yields CDR1 SGHVS and CDR2 FQNEAQ. The V segment lost 5 bases and the J segment 1 base; nucleotides outside the gene matches: 10. The length of the CDR3 is 17 residues.

DNA of the CDR3: TGTGCCAGCAGTGAAGGGGGCCCCTACAATGAGCAGTTCTTC. Translating gives CASSEGGPYNEQFF. This chain uses TRBV6-1 with TRBJ2-1; maybe TRBD1 (5 bases). The germline V gene has CDR1 MNHNS and CDR2 SASEGT. V was pared by 1 base and J by 2 bases, with 6 bases between. This CDR3 is built from 14 residues.

The CDR3 bases are TGTGCCAGCAGTGGTGGTACAGGGGGCGCCTATGGCTACACCTTC. It specifies CASSGGTGGAYGYTF. V and J are TRBV2 and TRBJ1-2; 9 nucleotides line up with TRBD1. The length of the CDR3 is 15 residues. Germline V gene sequence: CDR1 SNHLY, CDR2 FYNNEI. J was trimmed by 4 bases and V by 4 bases; bases with no gene match: 7.

The chain recombines TRBV29-1 with TRBJ1-1; TRBD1 is a possible D gene (6 bases). V was shortened by 6 bases and J by 0 bases, with 14 bases between the two germline ends. Per germline, CDR1 SQVTM and CDR2 ANQGSEA. The CDR3 runs to 14 residues. The CDR3 region is CSVDRTLMNTEAFF. CDR3 bases: TGCAGCGTCGACAGGACCCTAATGAACACTGAAGCTTTCTTT.

The chain has TRBV12-2 and TRBJ2-1; the table calls TRBD2, which could not be checked here. TRBV12-2 is a known pseudogene. The CDR3 consists of 14 residues. CDR3 amino acids: CASRFVSSYNEQFF. CDR3 coding DNA: TGTGCAAGTCGCTTCGTGAGCTCCTACAATGAGCAGTTCTTC.

This clone was recorded only once. The chain couples TRBV29-1 to TRBJ2-4; 8 nucleotides line up with TRBD1. Looked up from germline, CDR1 is SQVTM and CDR2 is ANQGSEA. The V gene end was trimmed by 0 bases and the J gene end by 1 base; junction bases not matched to a gene: 14. CDR3 size: 19 residues. CDR3: CSVEDVARGRFAAKNIQYF. The CDR3 bases are TGCAGCGTTGAAGACGTCGCCAGGGGGCGGTTCGCTGCCAAAAACATTCAGTACTTC.

Worth noting for this clone: The same CDR3 also results from other DNA sequences found in this sample. The chain joins TRBV4-3 to TRBJ1-1, with a weak D call TRBD1 (5 bases). V was trimmed by 1 base and J by 0 bases, leaving 9 bases between them. CDR1 LGHNA and CDR2 YSLEER come from the germline V gene. The CDR3 has 15 amino acids. Here the CDR3 DNA reads TGCGCCAGCAGCCAAGGGGGCCGGGTGAACACTGAAGCTTTCTTT. Its protein is CASSQGGRVNTEAFF.

CDR3 region: CASSRLSPDTDTQYF. The CDR3 bases are TGTGCCAGTAGTAGACTTAGCCCTGACACAGATACGCAGTATTTT. The chain employs TRBV19 and TRBJ2-3; D is ambiguous. V lost 4 bases, J lost 2 bases, and 13 bases lay in between. Germline CDR1 LNHDA, CDR2 SQIVND (reference sequence). The CDR3 runs 15 residues.

This chain uses TRBV9 with TRBJ2-3; 10 bases are shared with TRBD2. Germline CDR1 reads SGDLS; CDR2 reads YYNGEE. V lost 3 bases to trimming and J lost 6 bases; unmatched junction nucleotides: 10. The CDR3 is 16 residues long. The CDR3 region has the DNA TGTGCCAGCAGCGCCGCAGCGGGGGGGCCCGGGGATACGCAGTATTTT. Its protein is CASSAAAGGPGDTQYF.

The chain combines TRBV30 with TRBJ1-2, with TRBD1 identical over 9 bases. The CDR3 has 16 amino acids. CDR1 GTSNPN and CDR2 SVGIG come from the germline V gene (reference sequence). The ends lost 5 bases at V and 1 base at J; junction bases unmatched: 11. CDR3 protein: CAWALGGQGRNYGYTF. Written as DNA, the CDR3 is TGTGCCTGGGCCCTGGGGGGACAGGGACGTAACTATGGCTACACCTTC. Full variable domain (remainder filled in from reference TRBV30 and TRBJ1-2): SQTIHQWPATLVQPVGSPLSLECTVEGTSNPNLYWYRQAAGRGLQLLFYSVGIGQISSEVPQNLSASRPQDRQFILSSKKLLLSDSGFYLCAWALGGQGRNYGYTFGSGTRLTVV.

The gene calls are TRBV7-2 and TRBJ2-3; 12 nucleotides agree with TRBD2. Germline CDR1 and CDR2: SGHTA and FQGNSA. This CDR3 region has 16 residues. J gave up 8 bases and V 2 bases, and 8 bases lay outside the gene matches. CDR3 sequence (DNA): TGTGCCAGCAGCTTACTAGCGGGGGGGTCCAGGGTTACGCAGTATTTT. Residues: CASSLLAGGSRVTQYF.

CDR3 region: CASSLSPLAESTDTQYF. The CDR3 DNA reads TGTGCCAGCAGCCTCTCCCCCCTAGCGGAAAGCACAGATACGCAGTATTTT. This chain connects TRBV9 to TRBJ2-3; 7 bases match TRBD2. Losses at the gene ends were 4 bases for V and 0 bases for J; bases not matched to a gene: 11. The CDR3 runs to 17 residues. Germline CDR1 is SGDLS and CDR2 is YYNGEE.

This clone was seen more than once but under ten times. The gene calls are TRBV6-6 and TRBJ1-1; the D is unclear. CDR1 is MNHNY, CDR2 SVGAGI, per germline (reference sequence). The CDR3 has 11 residues. V was clipped by 6 bases and J by 1 base, with 3 bases between them. Here the CDR3 DNA reads TGTGCCAGCAGCCGGAACACTGAAGCTTTCTTT. Encoded protein: CASSRNTEAFF.

This clone was seen once. The gene calls are TRBV28 and TRBJ1-3; TRBD1 matches at 8 bases. The CDR3 extends over 18 amino acids. CDR1 is MDHEN and CDR2 is SYDVKM in the germline V gene. After removal of 2 bases from V and 2 bases from J, the junction contained 11 bases not matched to a gene. Written as DNA, the CDR3 is TGTGCCAGCAGTTTACGTGGACAGGGTGTTTTGGCTGGAAACACCATATATTTT. Amino acids: CASSLRGQGVLAGNTIYF.

In its sample, this clone was seen once. V and J are TRBV9 and TRBJ2-5; no firm D call. Deletions cut 3 bases from V and 4 bases from J, with 16 bases between. The germline V gene encodes CDR1 SGDLS and CDR2 YYNGEE. The CDR3 is 15 residues long. The CDR3: CASSAPSIAGETQYF. The CDR3 DNA follows: TGTGCCAGCAGCGCCCCTAGTATTGCCGGAGAGACCCAGTACTTC. Using reference TRBV9 and TRBJ2-5 for the parts outside the CDR3, the full variable domain is DSGVTQTPKHLITATGQRVTLRCSPRSGDLSVYWYQQSLDQGLQFLIQYYNGEERAKGNILERFSAQQFPDLHSELNLSSLELGDSALYFCASSAPSIAGETQYFGPGTRLLVL.

The rearrangement uses TRBV21-1 and TRBJ1-1; TRBD1 is taken as the D call from the table, unchecked against the DNA. TRBV21-1 is a pseudogene locus. The CDR3 is made up of 16 amino acids. The CDR3 bases are TGTGCCAGCAGCAAAGCCCGCGGACACGAGAACACTGAAGCTTTCTTT. This codes for CASSKARGHENTEAFF.